A selection of T cell receptor beta chains follows, all from one sample in a study of blood T cell repertoires in COVID-19. Data came from immunoSEQ multiplex PCR; TCRdb stores just in-frame clones and leaves some out. Among tens of thousands of clones listed, 75% to 80% were seen once. Sequenced sample: peripheral blood. Receptor source: a man between 50 and 59 years old with active or convalescent COVID-19. CDR3s include the opening cysteine and the closing phenylalanine or tryptophan. Each record gives: J gene, V gene, D gene, CDR3 protein. A D gene is named only where the DNA matches it firmly.

TRBJ1-2 TRBV7-2 TRBD1 CASSPPDRGYGYTF
TRBJ2-1 TRBV2 - CASRGVGGTEQFF
TRBJ2-2 TRBV5-1 - CASSPSGQSTGELFF
TRBJ2-3 TRBV12-5 - CASGLVFGGDTDTQYF
TRBJ1-2 TRBV12-3/TRBV12-4 - CASSFAEDSGYTF
TRBJ1-1 TRBV12-3/TRBV12-4 - CASSQGSTEAFF
TRBJ1-2 TRBV2 - CARGAAAVLNYGYTF
TRBJ2-2 TRBV10-1 - CASSGGLRGNTGELFF
TRBJ2-7 TRBV5-1 - CASRPRQGPSYEQYF
TRBJ2-5 TRBV7-9 - CASSPRTGGVLQETQYF
TRBJ2-3 TRBV5-8 TRBD2 CASSLGTTPGAGGRTDTQYF
TRBJ2-4 TRBV27 - CASGYTGISSIQYF
TRBJ1-2 TRBV3-1/TRBV3-2 - CASSHSGIRYGYTF
TRBJ2-3 TRBV29-1 TRBD2 CSVVRGGSTDTQYF
TRBJ1-5 TRBV3-1/TRBV3-2 - CASSQQGNSNQPQHF
TRBJ2-1 TRBV4-2 - CASSLQVGWNEQFF
TRBJ1-4 TRBV19 TRBD1 CASSIDAGTENEKLFF
TRBJ2-3 TRBV19 TRBD1 CASSLDRATDTQYF
TRBJ1-1 TRBV5-1 TRBD1 CASSPDGQGLAFF
TRBJ1-2 TRBV20-1 - CSGVLNYGYTF
TRBJ2-7 TRBV6-5 - CASTPTAYEQYF
TRBJ2-5 TRBV6-1 TRBD2 CASSELAGTGQTQYF
TRBJ1-1 TRBV27 - CASSLSGGANTEAFF
TRBJ1-6 TRBV5-1 - CASSLDRVSPLHF
TRBJ2-7 TRBV19 TRBD1 CASSIADRGIYEQYF
TRBJ2-2 TRBV30 - CAWSGSTGELFF
TRBJ1-1 TRBV2 - CASRRPGRNTEAFF
TRBJ2-3 TRBV12-5 TRBD1 CASGLVVGQGRDTQYF
TRBJ2-3 TRBV5-3 TRBD2 CARSLCGSGEDTQYF
TRBJ1-1 TRBV6-5 - CASSPRVTEAFF
TRBJ1-2 TRBV7-7 - CASSLVLGANYGYTF
TRBJ1-4 TRBV12-3/TRBV12-4 - CASRFLDGELFF
TRBJ1-2 TRBV4-1 - CASSQVGEEDGYTF
TRBJ1-5 TRBV19 - CASNQGYSNQPQHF
TRBJ2-2 TRBV19 TRBD1 CASGRTGGSNTGELFF
TRBJ2-3 TRBV29-1 - CSVEDVTDTQYF
TRBJ2-1 TRBV30 TRBD2 CAWEGRAWVNEQFF
TRBJ2-3 TRBV30 - CAWVGDSDTQYF
TRBJ1-5 TRBV7-2 - CASSPRRGHF
TRBJ1-2 TRBV30 TRBD1 CAWDPGQGGLGYTF
TRBJ1-4 TRBV5-1 TRBD1 CASTSFGTGNEKLFF
TRBJ1-5 TRBV29-1 - CSVEGQVSQPQHF
TRBJ2-2 TRBV2 - CASSFQARGGELFF
TRBJ2-1 TRBV2 TRBD2 CASSERGGSYNEQFF
TRBJ1-1 TRBV5-1 - CASSANFGQIGAEAFF
TRBJ1-2 TRBV5-5 - CASSLVGQRYGYTF
TRBJ1-2 TRBV12-3/TRBV12-4 - CASAGTLHGYTF
TRBJ2-7 TRBV20-1 - CSANQNYEQYF